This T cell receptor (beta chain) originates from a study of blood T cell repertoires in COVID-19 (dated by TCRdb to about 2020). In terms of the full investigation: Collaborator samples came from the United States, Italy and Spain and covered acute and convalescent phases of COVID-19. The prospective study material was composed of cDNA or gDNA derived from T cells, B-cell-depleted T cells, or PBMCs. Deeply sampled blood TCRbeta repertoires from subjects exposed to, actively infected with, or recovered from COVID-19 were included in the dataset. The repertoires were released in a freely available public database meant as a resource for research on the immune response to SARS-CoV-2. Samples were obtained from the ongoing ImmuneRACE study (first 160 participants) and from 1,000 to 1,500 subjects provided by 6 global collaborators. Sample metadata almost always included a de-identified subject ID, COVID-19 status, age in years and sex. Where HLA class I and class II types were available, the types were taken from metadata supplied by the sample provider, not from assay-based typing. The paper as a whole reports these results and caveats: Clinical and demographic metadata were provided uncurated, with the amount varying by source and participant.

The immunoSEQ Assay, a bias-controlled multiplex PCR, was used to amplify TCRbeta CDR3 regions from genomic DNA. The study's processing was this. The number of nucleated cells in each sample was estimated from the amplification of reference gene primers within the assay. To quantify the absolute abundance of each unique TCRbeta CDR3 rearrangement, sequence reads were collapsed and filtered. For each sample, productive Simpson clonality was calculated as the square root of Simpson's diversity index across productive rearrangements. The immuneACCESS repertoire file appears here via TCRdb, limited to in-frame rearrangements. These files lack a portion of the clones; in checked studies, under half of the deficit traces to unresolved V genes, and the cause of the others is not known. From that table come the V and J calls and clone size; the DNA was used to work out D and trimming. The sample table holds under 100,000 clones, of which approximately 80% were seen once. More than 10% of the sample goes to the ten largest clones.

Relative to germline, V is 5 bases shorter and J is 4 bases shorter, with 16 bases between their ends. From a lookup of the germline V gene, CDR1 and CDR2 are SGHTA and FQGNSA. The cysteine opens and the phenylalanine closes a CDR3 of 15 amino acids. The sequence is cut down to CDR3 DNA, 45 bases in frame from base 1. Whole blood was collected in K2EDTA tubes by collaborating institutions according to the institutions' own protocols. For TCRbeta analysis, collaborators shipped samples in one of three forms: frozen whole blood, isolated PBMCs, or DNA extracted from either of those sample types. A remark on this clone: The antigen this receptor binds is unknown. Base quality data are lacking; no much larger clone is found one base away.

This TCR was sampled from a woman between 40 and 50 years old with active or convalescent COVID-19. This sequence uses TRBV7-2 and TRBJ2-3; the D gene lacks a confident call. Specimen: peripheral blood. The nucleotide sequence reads TGTGCCAGCAGCACCCAGGCCGGTGACGCAGATACGCAGTATTTT. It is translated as CASSTQAGDADTQYF.